A single sample is the source of the 14 T cell receptor beta chains below, sequenced in a study of cytomegalovirus exposure and HLA in healthy donors. With 60 Vbeta and 13 Jbeta primers, the PCR was carried out. The repertoire was sequenced with immunoSEQ multiplex PCR; TCRdb's copy has only in-frame clones and lacks some. The sample has about 100,000 clones; roughly 78% are singletons. The sequencing sample was made of PBMCs. The receptors were gathered from a woman aged 55-70 years in good health and CMV-seronegative.

The rearrangement links TRBV5-1 to TRBJ2-3; the D is unclear. This CDR3 spans 15 amino acids. The germline V gene encodes CDR1 SGHRS and CDR2 YFSETQ. The V end lost 0 bases, the J end lost 0 bases, and 8 bases lay between the germline ends. CDR3 nucleotide sequence: TGCGCCAGCAGCTTGGTCTTAACTAGCACAGATACGCAGTATTTT. Translating it yields CASSLVLTSTDTQYF.

The CDR3 sequence: CASRSPSGSTDTQYF. In DNA, the CDR3 is TGTGCCAGCAGATCCCCTAGCGGGAGCACAGATACGCAGTATTTT. The gene calls are TRBV5-4 and TRBJ2-3; TRBD2 matches at 8 bases. The CDR3 runs 15 residues. Germline V gives CDR1 SGHNT, CDR2 YYREEE (reference sequence). V shed 5 bases and J 0 bases; nucleotides not matched to a gene: 5. Combining the CDR3 with reference TRBV5-4 and TRBJ2-3 gives the whole variable domain ETGVTQSPTHLIKTRGQQVTLRCSSQSGHNTVSWYQQALGQGPQFIFQYYREEENGRGNFPPRFSGLQFPNYSSELNVNALELDDSALYLCASRSPSGSTDTQYFGPGTRLTVL.

The V call is TRBV5-1, the J call TRBJ1-2, with a possible D match to TRBD1 (6 bases). The CDR3 sequence is 13 residues long. CDR1 SGHRS and CDR2 YFSETQ come from the germline V gene. With 6 bases removed from V and 3 bases from J, the gap between germline ends came to 12 bases. CDR3 nucleotides: TGCGCCAGCAATCAGGGGTCCGACTATGGCTACACCTTC. It is translated as CASNQGSDYGYTF. Full variable domain (rest looked up from reference TRBV5-1 and TRBJ1-2): KAGVTQTPRYLIKTRGQQVTLSCSPISGHRSVSWYQQTPGQGLQFLFEYFSETQRNKGNFPGRFSGRQFSNSRSEMNVSTLELGDSALYLCASNQGSDYGYTFGSGTRLTVV.

The gene calls are TRBV6-5 and TRBJ1-1; D not certain. Germline V gene data show CDR1 as MNHEY and CDR2 as SVGAGI. The CDR3 has 12 amino acids. The V end lost 5 bases, the J end lost 1 base, and 5 bases lay between the germline ends. CDR3 in DNA: TGTGCCAGCAGTAACAAGAACACTGAAGCTTTCTTT. It yields the protein CASSNKNTEAFF.

The CDR3 nucleotides read TGTGCCAGCAGTTCCGCCCCCTCGGACTTTTCGGATTCACCCCTCCACTTT. Amino acid sequence: CASSSAPSDFSDSPLHF. This chain uses TRBV27 with TRBJ1-6, with unresolved D. This CDR3 contains 17 residues. Trimming cost V 4 bases and J 8 bases, with 21 bases left between them. In germline, CDR1 is MNHEY, CDR2 SMNVEV (reference sequence).

The chain joins TRBV28 to TRBJ2-3; 7 bases match TRBD1. This CDR3 has 15 amino acids. V lost 2 bases to trimming and J lost 3 bases; unmatched junction nucleotides: 5. Germline V gene data show CDR1 as MDHEN and CDR2 as SYDVKM. CDR3 sequence (DNA): TGTGCCAGCAGTTTAAGGGGGCTGATTACAGATACGCAGTATTTT. It is translated as CASSLRGLITDTQYF. Complete variable domain (other parts from reference TRBV28 and TRBJ2-3): DVKVTQSSRYLVKRTGEKVFLECVQDMDHENMFWYRQDPGLGLRLIYFSYDVKMKEKGDIPEGYSVSREKKERFSLILESASTNQTSMYLCASSLRGLITDTQYFGPGTRLTVL.

The V call is TRBV30, the J call TRBJ1-2; TRBD1 matches 8 bases. V shed 4 bases and J 5 bases; nucleotides not matched to a gene: 15. Germline V gene sequence: CDR1 GTSNPN, CDR2 SVGIG (reference sequence). The CDR3 consists of 16 residues. For the CDR3, the DNA is TGTGCCTGGAAGCGACAGGGAGCAGGGGGCTTTTATGGCTACACCTTC. Translated, it gives CAWKRQGAGGFYGYTF.

The chain carries TRBV28 and TRBJ1-1; D may be TRBD1 (5 bases). The CDR3 totals 12 residues. Trimming shortened V by 9 bases and J by 5 bases, and 13 bases separated the two germline ends. The germline V gene has CDR1 MDHEN and CDR2 SYDVKM. CDR3 sequence (DNA): TGTGCCAGTAAGACCGGGGGAACTGAAGCTTTCTTT. The encoded protein is CASKTGGTEAFF.

The chain links TRBV19 to TRBJ2-7; a weak D match, TRBD2 (5 bases). The ends were cut back, 1 base at V and 6 bases at J, with 19 bases in the middle. Germline V lookup: CDR1 LNHDA, CDR2 SQIVND (reference sequence). This CDR3 has 16 residues. The CDR3 DNA is TGTGCCAGTAGTATAGTACCCGGGGTGTTTGGTGGCGAGCAGTACTTC. Translation gives CASSIVPGVFGGEQYF.

This clone has only a few counts. The rearrangement uses TRBV6-1 and TRBJ1-5; D is uncertain. The CDR3 loop spans 15 amino acids. CDR1 is MNHNS, CDR2 SASEGT, per germline. V shed 2 bases and J shed 6 bases, with 14 bases lying between them. The CDR3 DNA is TGTGCCAGCAGTGAATTATTCCGAGGAGGTCAGCCCCAGCATTTT. Amino acid sequence: CASSELFRGGQPQHF.

The chain combines TRBV6-1 with TRBJ2-2; D possibly corresponds to TRBD2 (7 bases). V was clipped by 6 bases and J by 0 bases, with 11 bases between them. In germline, CDR1 is MNHNS, CDR2 SASEGT. The CDR3 sequence is 15 residues long. This CDR3 is CASRRGRSNTGELFF. Written as DNA, the CDR3 is TGTGCCAGCAGGCGGGGGCGGTCGAACACCGGGGAGCTGTTTTTT.

This rearrangement joins TRBV4-1 to TRBJ1-2, with D unresolved. The germline V gene has CDR1 MGHRA and CDR2 YSYEKL. The V end was cut by 1 base, the J end by 0 bases, with 12 bases between. The CDR3 contains 16 residues. The CDR3 loop reads CASSQAEGRANYGYTF. The CDR3 DNA follows: TGCGCCAGCAGCCAAGCAGAGGGCCGAGCTAACTATGGCTACACCTTC.

V usage is TRBV6-1 and J usage is TRBJ1-4; 8 nucleotides line up with TRBD1. The J segment lost 4 bases and the V segment lost 9 bases, leaving 7 bases of the junction unmatched. CDR3 length: 14 amino acids. The germline V gene has CDR1 MNHNS and CDR2 SASEGT. The CDR3 here is CASYPGQDNEKLFF. CDR3 nucleotide sequence: TGTGCCAGTTACCCGGGACAGGATAATGAAAAACTGTTTTTT.

The V call is TRBV19, the J call TRBJ2-1, with D unclear. This CDR3 contains 14 residues. V dropped 3 bases and J dropped 8 bases, with 14 bases sitting between them. Germline CDR1 and CDR2: LNHDA and SQIVND (reference sequence). CDR3 sequence: CASSIGKARYEQFF. Written as DNA, the CDR3 is TGTGCCAGTAGTATCGGTAAAGCCAGGTATGAGCAGTTCTTC.